One sample yielded the 20 T cell receptor beta chains listed below, sequenced in a study of T-cell memory formation after mild COVID-19. TCRdb re-derived calls from the 5' RACE reads in MiXCR, one entry per CDR3 protein. The table lists about 200,000 distinct CDR3 sequences, around 18% of them singletons, with 2.4% in the top ten. The sequenced sample consisted of PBMCs or a T cell subset sorted from them (not recorded which). Every receptor here comes from an adult woman who had mild COVID-19 (a few samples of this study predate the infection). Cell type and time point are not known.

The V gene is TRBV9, the J gene TRBJ2-4; D gene unclear. The CDR3 runs 15 residues. Germline-derived CDR1 and CDR2 are SGDLS and YYNGEE. V was pared by 1 base and J by 0 bases, with 8 bases between. CDR3 amino acids: CASSVTPIAKNIQYF. DNA for the CDR3: TGTGCCAGCAGCGTAACCCCAATAGCCAAAAACATTCAGTACTTC.

V gene TRBV5-1 combines with J gene TRBJ2-3; D uncertain. CDR1 SGHRS and CDR2 YFSETQ come from the germline V gene. The length of the CDR3 is 12 residues. With 7 bases removed from V and 1 base from J, the gap between germline ends came to 7 bases. The CDR3 DNA sequence: TGCGCCAGCGGCGATGGCACAGATACGCAGTATTTT. Protein product: CASGDGTDTQYF.

This clonotype was seen more than once but under ten times. The gene calls are TRBV20-1 and TRBJ1-5; D is uncertain. V was shortened by 4 bases and J by 0 bases, with 7 bases between the two germline ends. CDR1 DFQATT and CDR2 SNEGSKA come from the germline V gene (reference sequence). This CDR3 has 13 amino acids. The CDR3 here is CSAIADSNQPQHF. The CDR3 coding sequence is TGCAGTGCTATTGCAGATAGCAATCAGCCCCAGCATTTT.

This clonotype occurred many times. The chain uses TRBV4-2 and TRBJ1-3; 7 nucleotides align to TRBD1. Per germline, CDR1 LGHNA and CDR2 YNFKEQ. After removal of 8 bases from V and 0 bases from J, the junction contained 7 bases not matched to a gene. This CDR3 is 15 amino acids long. In DNA form, the CDR3 reads TGTGCCAGCCGAGAGACAGGGAGCTCTGGAAACACCATATATTTT. This translates into CASRETGSSGNTIYF.

The chain recombines TRBV7-8 with TRBJ2-3; 10 nucleotides agree with TRBD2. This CDR3 contains 18 residues. Germline loops: CDR1 SGHVS, CDR2 FQNEAQ. V was pared by 4 bases and J by 2 bases, with 12 bases of the junction left unmatched. As DNA, the CDR3 is TGTGCCAGCAGCTCCGGACTAGCGGCCCTTAGGGACACAGATACGCAGTATTTT. It translates to CASSSGLAALRDTDTQYF.

This sequence joins TRBV12-3 or TRBV12-4 and TRBJ1-3; D ambiguous. The length of the CDR3 is 14 residues. V lost 1 base and J lost 7, with 11 bases in between. The chain's CDR3 is CASSLGFPDNTIYF. The DNA of the CDR3 is TGTGCCAGCAGTTTAGGCTTTCCCGATAACACCATATATTTT.

The genes are TRBV10-3 and TRBJ2-1; TRBD2 might be the D (6 bases). CDR1 is ENHRY and CDR2 is SYGVKD in the germline V gene. Between the trimmed V and J ends, which lost 1 base and 9 bases, there was a span of 19 bases. The CDR3 runs 16 residues. The CDR3 spells CAISELATDLRGEQFF. The CDR3 nucleotides are TGTGCCATCAGTGAGTTGGCTACCGACTTGCGGGGTGAGCAGTTCTTC.

V is TRBV5-1 and J is TRBJ2-1; weak D call: TRBD2 (6 bases). The CDR3 has 14 residues. Germline CDR1 is SGHRS and CDR2 is YFSETQ. V dropped 0 bases and J dropped 8 bases, with 12 bases sitting between them. The DNA for the CDR3 is TGCGCCAGCAGCTTGGCGGGAGACGCGGATGAGCAGTTCTTC. This translates into CASSLAGDADEQFF.

This chain connects TRBV7-2 to TRBJ1-1; TRBD1 agrees at 7 bases. The CDR3 covers 15 residues. Germline CDR1 and CDR2: SGHTA and FQGNSA. The junction had 7 bases not matched to a gene; V was cut back by 5 bases and J by 1 base. Here the CDR3 reads CASSPHRGPNTEAFF. The CDR3 coding sequence is TGTGCCAGCAGCCCCCACAGGGGCCCGAACACTGAAGCTTTCTTT.

The J gene is TRBJ1-1, the V gene TRBV5-6; 12 positions match TRBD1. The ends lost 4 bases at V and 4 bases at J; junction bases unmatched: 8. Germline CDR1 reads SGHDT; CDR2 reads YYEEEE. This CDR3 comprises 16 residues. The CDR3, as DNA: TGTGCCAGCAGCCGGGACAGGGGGCGTCCGGGCACTGAAGCTTTCTTT. Its translation: CASSRDRGRPGTEAFF. Drawing the rest from reference TRBV5-6 and TRBJ1-1, the complete variable domain is DAGVTQSPTHLIKTRGQQVTLRCSPKSGHDTVSWYQQALGQGPQFIFQYYEEEERQRGNFPDRFSGHQFPNYSSELNVNALLLGDSALYLCASSRDRGRPGTEAFFGQGTRLTVV.

The chain uses TRBV5-4 and TRBJ2-7, with D perhaps TRBD1 or TRBD2 (6 bases each). Trimming pared 0 bases from V and 2 bases from J, leaving 9 bases between. Per the germline V gene, CDR1 is SGHNT and CDR2 is YYREEE (reference sequence). There are 14 residues in the CDR3. CDR3 DNA: TGTGCCAGCAGCTTGGAGGGGGGCACCTACGAGCAGTACTTC. Encoded protein: CASSLEGGTYEQYF. Full variable domain (rest looked up from reference TRBV5-4 and TRBJ2-7): ETGVTQSPTHLIKTRGQQVTLRCSSQSGHNTVSWYQQALGQGPQFIFQYYREEENGRGNFPPRFSGLQFPNYSSELNVNALELDDSALYLCASSLEGGTYEQYFGPGTRLTVT.

There are a few counts of this clonotype. The chain links TRBV29-1 to TRBJ1-2, with no clear D. CDR3 size: 13 residues. Germline CDR1 and CDR2: SQVTM and ANQGSEA. Trimming cost V 4 bases and J 5 bases, with 14 bases left between them. This CDR3 is CSVGRTASYGYTF. The CDR3 DNA reads as TGCAGCGTTGGTCGTACAGCTTCATATGGCTACACCTTC.

This clonotype was observed a handful of times. The V and J genes are TRBV6-2 or TRBV6-3 and TRBJ1-5; D unresolved. This CDR3 comprises 15 residues. Per the germline V gene, CDR1 is MNHEY and CDR2 is SVGEGT. The V end was cut by 5 bases, the J end by 4 bases, with 15 bases between. The CDR3, as DNA: TGTGCCAGCAGTGGAACTGGACGGATGAATCAGCCCCAGCATTTT. Translated, it gives CASSGTGRMNQPQHF.

V is TRBV7-9 and J is TRBJ1-2; D perhaps matches TRBD1 (6 bases). V lost 3 bases and J lost 0, with 11 bases in between. This CDR3 has 15 amino acids. Germline V gene lookup returns CDR1 SEHNR and CDR2 FQNEAQ (reference sequence). The DNA for the CDR3 is TGTGCCAGCAGCTTTGGACAGACGACTAACTATGGCTACACCTTC. As protein: CASSFGQTTNYGYTF.

The rearrangement links TRBV11-2 to TRBJ2-6; 8 nucleotides line up with TRBD1. V lost 5 bases and J lost 0; bases outside the gene matches: 3. Germline CDR1 SGHAT, CDR2 FQNNGV. CDR3 length: 16 amino acids. CDR3 amino acids: CASSITGGSGANVLTF. The CDR3 DNA reads TGTGCCAGCAGCATAACAGGGGGCTCTGGGGCCAACGTCCTGACTTTC.

This clonotype was observed many times. J is TRBJ2-3 and V is TRBV12-3 or TRBV12-4; perhaps TRBD1 as D (5 bases). With 5 bases removed from V and 2 bases from J, the gap between germline ends came to 14 bases. CDR3 length equals 15 residues. CDR3 in amino acids: CASSPQGSNTDTQYF. DNA of the CDR3: TGTGCCAGCAGTCCTCAGGGTAGTAACACAGATACGCAGTATTTT.

The chain is built from TRBV7-9 and TRBJ2-5, with D possibly matching TRBD2 (5 bases). Trimming stripped 6 bases from V and 7 bases from J, with 21 bases between. This CDR3 spans 15 amino acids. Germline values: CDR1 SEHNR, CDR2 FQNEAQ (reference sequence). The CDR3 sequence is CASSAPDFSAVTQYF. The DNA for the CDR3 is TGTGCCAGCAGTGCTCCGGACTTTTCTGCTGTGACCCAGTACTTC.

V and J are TRBV11-2 and TRBJ2-3; possibly TRBD2 for D (6 bases). V dropped 3 bases and J dropped 14 bases, with 21 bases sitting between them. CDR3 length: 14 amino acids. The V gene's germline CDR1 is SGHAT and CDR2 FQNNGV. The CDR3 reads CASSLEPSAMGVYF. The DNA of the CDR3 is TGTGCCAGCAGCTTGGAGCCTAGCGCCATGGGGGTGTATTTT.

This clonotype was seen a few times. The rearrangement joins TRBV7-2 to TRBJ2-3; tentatively, D is TRBD2 (6 bases). Trimming stripped 5 bases from V and 0 bases from J, with 12 bases between. CDR3 length: 15 amino acids. Germline loops: CDR1 SGHTA, CDR2 FQGNSA. The CDR3 reads CASSQGLTSTDTQYF. The CDR3 nucleotides are TGTGCCAGCAGCCAAGGACTAACGAGCACAGATACGCAGTATTTT.

CDR3 region: CASSPPGGKAKNIQYF. The CDR3 DNA sequence: TGTGCCAGCTCACCACCGGGGGGAAAAGCCAAAAACATTCAGTACTTC. The chain links TRBV18 to TRBJ2-4; maybe TRBD2 (6 bases). Trimming removed 0 bases from V and 0 bases from J, with 9 bases in between. Germline-derived CDR1 and CDR2 are KGHSH and LQKENI. The length of the CDR3 is 16 residues.